Here is one T cell receptor (beta chain) with its context. V lost 2 bases to trimming and J lost 7 bases, with 5 bases between them. The CDR3 is 12 residues long. Germline V gene data show CDR1 as SNHLY and CDR2 as FYNNEI. The data derive from a study of blood T cell repertoires in COVID-19. Study-wide context: From the United States, Italy and Spain came samples of acute and convalescent COVID-19.

Source study methods: Amplification with reference gene primers provided the estimates of nucleated cell counts. Assay: immunoSEQ multiplex PCR; the TCRdb copy retains only in-frame clones and omits some. V, J and clone size derive from that table, while D and trimming were established from the DNA sequence. The sample records around 150,000 clones, roughly 85% being singletons. Specimen: peripheral blood. This TCR was sampled from a man aged 55 to 70 with acute or convalescent COVID-19. The chain joins TRBV2 to TRBJ1-4, with D hard to call. This CDR3 is CASSEQSEKLFF. As DNA, the CDR3 is TGTGCCAGCAGTGAACAGTCTGAAAAACTGTTTTTT.